This TCR beta chain is drawn from a study of shared clonotypes between healthy human individuals. The protocol was immunoSEQ multiplex PCR, while the TCRdb copy is restricted to in-frame clones and leaves out a portion. The repertoire holds hundreds of thousands of clones, with approximately 95% as singletons. Naive CD8 cells lacked CD45RO, underwent positive selection for CCR7 and left out terminally differentiated effector memory CD45RA+ cells. Germline values: CDR1 MGHRA, CDR2 YSYEKL. V shed 0 bases and J shed 0 bases, with 12 bases lying between them. CDR3 length equals 17 residues. The clonotype comes from a woman aged 25 to 39 in good health. The V gene is TRBV4-1, the J gene TRBJ2-1; D perhaps matches TRBD2 (5 bases). Material: naive CD8+ T cells sorted from blood. The CDR3 spells CASSQERAEISYNEQFF. CDR3 nucleotides: TGCGCCAGCAGCCAAGAACGAGCGGAGATCTCCTACAATGAGCAGTTCTTC.